This T cell receptor (beta chain) stems from a study of cytomegalovirus exposure and HLA in healthy donors. On this clone itself: The antigen is unknown. The same CDR3 can be traced to other DNA sequences in this sample.

Study-level results: CMV serostatus alone was available as immune exposure information.

A multiplex PCR was run with 60 Vbeta primers and 13 Jbeta primers. Only in-frame clones appear in the TCRdb table, and some are missing; sequencing was by immunoSEQ multiplex PCR. The sample holds about 220,000 clones; about 80% are singletons and the top ten take about 0.63%. The clonotype originates from a man aged 18 to 30 in good health and CMV-seronegative. The source material was PBMCs.

The CDR3 DNA reads TGTGCCAGCAGAAAACTAGGTTACAATGAGCAGTTCTTC. Protein product: CASRKLGYNEQFF. The rearrangement uses TRBV28 and TRBJ2-1; a possible D gene is TRBD2 (5 bases). Germline V lookup: CDR1 MDHEN, CDR2 SYDVKM. Trimming pared 6 bases from V and 4 bases from J, leaving 10 bases between. This CDR3 has 13 residues.